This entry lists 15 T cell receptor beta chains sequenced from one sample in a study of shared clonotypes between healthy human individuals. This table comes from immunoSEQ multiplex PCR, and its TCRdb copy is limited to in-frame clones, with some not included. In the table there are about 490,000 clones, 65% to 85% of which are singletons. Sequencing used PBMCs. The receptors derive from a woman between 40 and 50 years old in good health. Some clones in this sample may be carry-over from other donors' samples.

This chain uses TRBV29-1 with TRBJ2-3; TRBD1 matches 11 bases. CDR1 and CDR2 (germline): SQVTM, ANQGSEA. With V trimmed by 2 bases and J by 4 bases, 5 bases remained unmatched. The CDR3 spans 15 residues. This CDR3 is CSVERDRGTSDTQYF. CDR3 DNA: TGCAGCGTTGAAAGGGACAGGGGGACTTCAGATACGCAGTATTTT.

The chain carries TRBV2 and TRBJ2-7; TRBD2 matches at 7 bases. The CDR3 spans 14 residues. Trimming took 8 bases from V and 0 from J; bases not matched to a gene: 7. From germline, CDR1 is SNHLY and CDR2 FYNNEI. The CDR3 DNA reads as TGTGCCAGCCTTAGCGGGCTTAGCTCCTACGAGCAGTACTTC. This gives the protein CASLSGLSSYEQYF. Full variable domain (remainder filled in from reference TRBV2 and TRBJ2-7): EPEVTQTPSHQVTQMGQEVILRCVPISNHLYFYWYRQILGQKVEFLVSFYNNEISEKSEIFDDQFSVERPDGSNFTLKIRSTKLEDSAMYFCASLSGLSSYEQYFGPGTRLTVT.

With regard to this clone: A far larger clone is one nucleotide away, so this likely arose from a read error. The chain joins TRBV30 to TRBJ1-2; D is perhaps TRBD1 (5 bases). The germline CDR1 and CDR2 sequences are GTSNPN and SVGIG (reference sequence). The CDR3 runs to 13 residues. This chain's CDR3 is CTWSVIGTQGYTF. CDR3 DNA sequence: TGTACCTGGAGTGTAATAGGGACGCAAGGCTACACCTTC.

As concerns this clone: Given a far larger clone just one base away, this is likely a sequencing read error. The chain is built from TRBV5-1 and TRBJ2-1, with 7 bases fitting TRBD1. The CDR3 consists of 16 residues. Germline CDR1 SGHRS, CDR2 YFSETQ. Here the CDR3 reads CASSLAGTDSYKEQFF. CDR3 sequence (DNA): TGCGCCAGCAGCTTGGCCGGGACAGACTCCTACAAGGAGCAGTTCTTC. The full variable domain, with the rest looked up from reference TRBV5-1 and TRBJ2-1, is KAGVTQTPRYLIKTRGQQVTLSCSPISGHRSVSWYQQTPGQGLQFLFEYFSETQRNKGNFPGRFSGRQFSNSRSEMNVSTLELGDSALYLCASSLAGTDSYKEQFFGPGTRLTVL.

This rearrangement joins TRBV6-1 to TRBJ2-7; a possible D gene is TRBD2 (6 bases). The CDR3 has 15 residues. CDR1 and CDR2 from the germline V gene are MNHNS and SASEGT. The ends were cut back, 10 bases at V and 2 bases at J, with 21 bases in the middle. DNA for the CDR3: TGTGCCATCAGCCCCTGGCGGGATACACCCTACGAGCAGTACTTC. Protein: CAISPWRDTPYEQYF.

CDR3 DNA: TGTGCCTGGAGTGGCCTACCAAATCAGCCCCAGCATTTT. This sequence encodes CAWSGLPNQPQHF. The chain carries TRBV30 and TRBJ1-5; D remains unclear. Germline CDR1 is GTSNPN and CDR2 is SVGIG (reference sequence). The CDR3 runs to 13 residues. V dropped 1 base and J dropped 4 bases, with 8 bases sitting between them. Variable domain in full (rest from reference TRBV30 and TRBJ1-5): SQTIHQWPATLVQPVGSPLSLECTVEGTSNPNLYWYRQAAGRGLQLLFYSVGIGQISSEVPQNLSASRPQDRQFILSSKKLLLSDSGFYLCAWSGLPNQPQHFGDGTRLSIL.

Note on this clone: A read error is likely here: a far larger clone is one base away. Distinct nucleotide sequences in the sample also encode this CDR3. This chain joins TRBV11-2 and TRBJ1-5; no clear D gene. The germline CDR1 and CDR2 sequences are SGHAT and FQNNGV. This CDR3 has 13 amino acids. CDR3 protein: CASGQFDNQPQHF. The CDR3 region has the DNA TGTGCCAGCGGGCAGTTTGACAATCAGCCACAGCATTTT. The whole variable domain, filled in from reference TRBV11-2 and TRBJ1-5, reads EAGVAQSPRYKIIEKRQSVAFWCNPISGHATLYWYQQILGQGPKLLIQFQNNGVVDDSQLPKDRFSAERLKGVDSTLKIQPAKLEDSAVYLCASGQFDNQPQHFGDGTRLSIL.

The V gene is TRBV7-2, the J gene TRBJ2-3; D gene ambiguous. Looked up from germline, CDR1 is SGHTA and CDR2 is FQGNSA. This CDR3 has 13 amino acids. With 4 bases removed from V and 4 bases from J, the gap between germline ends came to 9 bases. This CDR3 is CASSSRSPDTQYF. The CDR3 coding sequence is TGTGCCAGCAGCTCTCGGAGCCCAGATACGCAGTATTTT.

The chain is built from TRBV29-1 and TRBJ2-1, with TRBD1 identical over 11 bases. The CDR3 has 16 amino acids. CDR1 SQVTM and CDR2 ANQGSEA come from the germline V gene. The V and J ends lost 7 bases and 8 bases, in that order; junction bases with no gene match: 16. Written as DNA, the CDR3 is TGCAGCGCCAGACCAGGGACAGGGGGATTAGACCATGAGCAGTTCTTC. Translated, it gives CSARPGTGGLDHEQFF.

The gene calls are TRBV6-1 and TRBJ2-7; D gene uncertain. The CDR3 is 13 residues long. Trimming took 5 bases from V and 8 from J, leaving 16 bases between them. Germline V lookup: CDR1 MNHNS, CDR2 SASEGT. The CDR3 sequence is CASSYQWANKQYF. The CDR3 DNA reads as TGTGCCAGCAGTTATCAGTGGGCCAACAAGCAGTACTTC.

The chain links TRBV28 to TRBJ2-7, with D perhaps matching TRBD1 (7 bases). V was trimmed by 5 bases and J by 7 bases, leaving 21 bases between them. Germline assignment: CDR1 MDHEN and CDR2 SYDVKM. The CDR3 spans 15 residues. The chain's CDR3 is CASSSGGQGVLEQYF. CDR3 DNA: TGTGCCAGCAGTAGTGGAGGGCAGGGGGTACTTGAGCAGTACTTC.

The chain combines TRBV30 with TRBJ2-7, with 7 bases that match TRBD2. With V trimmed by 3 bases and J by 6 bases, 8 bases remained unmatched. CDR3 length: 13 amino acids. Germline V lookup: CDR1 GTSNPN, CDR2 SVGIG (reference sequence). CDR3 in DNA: TGTGCCTGGAGCCTCGGACTAGTCGGCGAGCAGTACTTC. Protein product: CAWSLGLVGEQYF.

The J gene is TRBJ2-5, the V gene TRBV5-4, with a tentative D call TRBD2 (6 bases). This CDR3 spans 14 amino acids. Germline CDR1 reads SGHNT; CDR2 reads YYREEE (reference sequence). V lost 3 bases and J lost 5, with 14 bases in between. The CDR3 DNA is TGTGCCAGCAGCTCAAGAAGGGACTCGGAGACCCAGTACTTC. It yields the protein CASSSRRDSETQYF.

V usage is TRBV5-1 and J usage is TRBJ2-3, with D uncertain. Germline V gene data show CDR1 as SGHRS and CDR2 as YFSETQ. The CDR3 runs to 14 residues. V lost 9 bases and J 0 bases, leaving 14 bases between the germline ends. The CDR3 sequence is CATSELPSTDTQYF. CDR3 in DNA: TGCGCCACCTCGGAACTCCCTAGCACAGATACGCAGTATTTT.

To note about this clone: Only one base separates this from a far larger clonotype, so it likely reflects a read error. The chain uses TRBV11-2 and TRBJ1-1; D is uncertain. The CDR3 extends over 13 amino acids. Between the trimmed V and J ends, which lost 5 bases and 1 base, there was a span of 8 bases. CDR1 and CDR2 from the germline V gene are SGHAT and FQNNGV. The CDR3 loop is CASSPQQNTEAFF. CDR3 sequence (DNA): TGTGCCAGCAGCCCGCAACAGAACACTGAAGCTTTCTTT.